This T cell receptor beta chain was identified during a study of blood T cell repertoires in COVID-19. Profiling relied on immunoSEQ multiplex PCR, and the TCRdb table lists in-frame clones only, not all of them. Counted here are 100,000 to 150,000 clones, around 70% occurring once; the ten biggest clones make up more than 5.5%. Looked up from germline, CDR1 is LNHDA and CDR2 is SQIVND (reference sequence). The CDR3 runs 17 residues. Trimming cost V 9 bases and J 5 bases, with 29 bases left between them. The V call is TRBV19, the J call TRBJ2-7, with D possibly TRBD2 on 10 matching bases. Source material: peripheral blood. This clonotype was obtained from a man aged 55-75 years with acute or convalescent COVID-19. The CDR3 DNA reads as TGTGCCAGCCACCCCGGACAGGGGCTAGCGGGAGCCCACGAGCAGTACTTC. This encodes CASHPGQGLAGAHEQYF.